This passage covers 27 T cell receptor beta chains from one sample sequenced in a study of T-cell memory formation after mild COVID-19. Each CDR3 protein gets one entry after TCRdb re-called the 5' RACE reads with MiXCR. This sample has roughly 86,000 distinct CDR3 sequences, with around 15% found just once. Sequencing used PBMCs or a T cell subset sorted from them (not recorded which). The receptors derive from a man between 18 and 35 years old who had mild COVID-19 (a few samples of this study predate the infection). Cell type and time point are not known.

The gene calls are TRBV4-3 and TRBJ2-2; a possible D gene is TRBD2 (7 bases). V lost 3 bases to trimming and J lost 2 bases, with 19 bases between them. CDR1 LGHNA and CDR2 YSLEER come from the germline V gene. There are 18 residues in the CDR3. As DNA, the CDR3 is TGCGCCAGCAGCCAGTTCGGGGGGCTCACCCCTAACACCGGGGAGCTGTTTTTT. This translates into CASSQFGGLTPNTGELFF.

This clonotype was seen a few times. V gene TRBV4-3 combines with J gene TRBJ1-5; the D is unclear. Germline CDR1 is LGHNA and CDR2 is YSLEER. The CDR3 length is 15 residues. Between the trimmed V and J ends, which lost 0 bases and 3 bases, there was a span of 9 bases. CDR3: CASSQEAGYNQPQHF. CDR3 DNA sequence: TGCGCCAGCAGCCAAGAAGCTGGGTACAATCAGCCCCAGCATTTT.

This clonotype occurred a few times. CDR3 DNA: TGCGCCAGCAGCCAAGACGGAGCAGGCGACACTGAAGCTTTCTTT. Protein: CASSQDGAGDTEAFF. The V call is TRBV4-1, the J call TRBJ1-1; D is undetermined. This CDR3 is built from 15 residues. The V gene lost 0 bases and the J gene lost 3 bases, with 11 bases spanning the gap. CDR1 is MGHRA and CDR2 is YSYEKL in the germline V gene.

The chain's CDR3 is CASSFLGDGNTIYF. Here the CDR3 DNA reads TGTGCCAGCAGTTTCCTGGGCGACGGAAACACCATATATTTT. The chain combines TRBV28 with TRBJ1-3; D is unclear. The CDR3 totals 14 residues. Trimming pared 3 bases from V and 4 bases from J, leaving 10 bases between. Germline CDR1 and CDR2: MDHEN and SYDVKM.

This rearrangement joins TRBV5-1 to TRBJ1-1; TRBD1 agrees at 11 bases. Trimming cost V 1 base and J 1 base; bases outside gene matches: 6. Germline lookup yields CDR1 SGHRS and CDR2 YFSETQ. There are 17 residues in the CDR3. CDR3 DNA: TGCGCCAGCAGCTTGTTGGACAGGGGGCGGGAGAACACTGAAGCTTTCTTT. Amino acids: CASSLLDRGRENTEAFF.

This clonotype was counted only a few times. The CDR3 bases are TGTGCCAGCAGGGCAATAGGTGGAAACACCATATATTTT. Its translation is CASRAIGGNTIYF. The V call is TRBV2, the J call TRBJ1-3; D is unresolved. Looked up from germline, CDR1 is SNHLY and CDR2 is FYNNEI. Deletions cut 6 bases from V and 3 bases from J, with 9 bases between. This CDR3 has 13 residues.

The chain couples TRBV6-1 to TRBJ2-7; 7 nucleotides align to TRBD1. Germline CDR1 reads MNHNS; CDR2 reads SASEGT. The CDR3 contains 15 residues. V was pared by 7 bases and J by 3 bases, with 12 bases of the junction left unmatched. The CDR3 sequence: CASIPWDSTFYEQYF. Written as DNA, the CDR3 is TGTGCCAGCATCCCCTGGGACAGCACCTTCTACGAGCAGTACTTC.

V gene TRBV11-2 combines with J gene TRBJ2-2; no definite D call. The V gene lost 7 bases and the J gene lost 8 bases, with 14 bases spanning the gap. Germline loops: CDR1 SGHAT, CDR2 FQNNGV. The CDR3 totals 13 residues. CDR3 protein: CASNTVVSGELFF. The DNA of the CDR3 is TGTGCCAGCAATACGGTGGTTTCTGGGGAGCTGTTTTTT.

V gene TRBV7-9 combines with J gene TRBJ1-1; 10 bases align to TRBD1. The CDR3 spans 16 residues. V trimming: 5 bases; J trimming: 1 base; junction bases outside the gene matches: 7. CDR1 is SEHNR, CDR2 FQNEAQ, per germline (reference sequence). The CDR3 here is CASSAGTGAGNTEAFF. The CDR3 nucleotides read TGTGCCAGCAGCGCGGGGACAGGGGCGGGGAACACTGAAGCTTTCTTT.

The chain carries TRBV10-2 and TRBJ2-7; D call uncertain. The CDR3 covers 15 residues. Between the trimmed V and J ends, which lost 2 bases and 2 bases, there was a span of 13 bases. Germline assignment: CDR1 WSHSY and CDR2 SAAADI. The CDR3 is CASSERRPRTYEQYF. CDR3 DNA: TGCGCCAGCAGTGAGAGACGGCCCCGCACCTACGAGCAGTACTTC.

This rearrangement joins TRBV6-5 to TRBJ1-5; weak D call: TRBD1 (6 bases). V lost 3 bases and J 5 bases, leaving 8 bases between the germline ends. Germline V gene lookup returns CDR1 MNHEY and CDR2 SVGAGI. The CDR3 totals 13 residues. For the CDR3, the DNA is TGTGCCAGCAGTTATAAGGGGGATCAGCCCCAGCATTTT. Encoded protein: CASSYKGDQPQHF.

This clonotype was picked up a small number of times. The V and J genes are TRBV7-3 and TRBJ2-1, with 8 bases matching TRBD2. The germline V gene encodes CDR1 SGHTA and CDR2 FQGTGA. This CDR3 has 13 residues. The trim removed 4 bases at V and 8 bases at J, leaving 4 bases unmatched. The CDR3 bases are TGTGCCAGCAGCTCGGGGGGGCTGGATGAGCAGTTCTTC. Translated: CASSSGGLDEQFF.

Many counts were recorded for this clonotype. V usage is TRBV9 and J usage is TRBJ2-1; TRBD2 matches at 7 bases. With V trimmed by 0 bases and J by 1 base, 1 base remained unmatched. Germline V gives CDR1 SGDLS, CDR2 YYNGEE. This CDR3 spans 15 amino acids. In nucleotides, the CDR3 is TGTGCCAGCAGCGTAGCGGGGGGTTCCTACAATGAGCAGTTCTTC. Protein sequence: CASSVAGGSYNEQFF.

This sequence joins TRBV14 and TRBJ2-7; D call uncertain. Germline assignment: CDR1 SGHDN and CDR2 FVKESK. The CDR3 covers 14 residues. Trimming shortened V by 0 bases and J by 4 bases, and 10 bases separated the two germline ends. In DNA form, the CDR3 reads TGTGCCAGCAGCCAAGATTTAAAACGATACGAGCAGTACTTC. Its protein product is CASSQDLKRYEQYF.

This clonotype showed up just a few times. As DNA, the CDR3 is TGCGCCAGCACCCCCTCCGGGCTATCAGATACGCAGTATTTT. This gives the protein CASTPSGLSDTQYF. V is TRBV5-1 and J is TRBJ2-3; D is unclear. The CDR3 totals 14 residues. Per germline, CDR1 SGHRS and CDR2 YFSETQ. V lost 6 bases to trimming and J lost 4 bases, with 15 bases between them.

This clonotype has a handful of counts. The V gene is TRBV27, the J gene TRBJ2-7, with D possibly being TRBD2 (5 bases). With 0 bases removed from V and 2 bases from J, the gap between germline ends came to 8 bases. Per the germline V gene, CDR1 is MNHEY and CDR2 is SMNVEV (reference sequence). The CDR3 contains 14 residues. The chain's CDR3 is CASSLSLGAYEQYF. The CDR3 DNA reads as TGTGCCAGCAGTTTATCGTTGGGAGCCTACGAGCAGTACTTC.

V gene TRBV7-9 combines with J gene TRBJ2-2; D remains ambiguous. Germline lookup yields CDR1 SEHNR and CDR2 FQNEAQ (reference sequence). Trimming took off 7 bases at V and 6 bases at J, with 9 bases between the two ends. The CDR3 contains 12 residues. The CDR3 DNA is TGTGCCAGCAAGTGGCGTGCCGGGGAGCTGTTTTTT. It specifies CASKWRAGELFF.

This clonotype was detected only a few times. This sequence joins TRBV29-1 and TRBJ1-1; TRBD1 matches at 7 bases. Germline values: CDR1 SQVTM, CDR2 ANQGSEA. The CDR3 consists of 11 residues. With 3 bases clipped from V and 8 bases from J, the junction kept 3 bases outside the gene matches. The CDR3 DNA reads as TGCAGCGTTGAGAAGGGACAGGAAGCTTTCTTT. Translation gives CSVEKGQEAFF.

This clonotype was counted a few times. The chain is built from TRBV4-3 and TRBJ2-2; D is perhaps TRBD1 (5 bases). Germline V gene sequence: CDR1 LGHNA, CDR2 YSLEER. Trimming cost V 0 bases and J 4 bases, with 12 bases left between them. This CDR3 region has 16 residues. This chain's CDR3 is CASSQDDRPATGELFF. The CDR3 coding sequence is TGCGCCAGCAGCCAAGATGACAGACCTGCCACCGGGGAGCTGTTTTTT.

A few counts support this clonotype. The chain combines TRBV7-2 with TRBJ1-5; TRBD1 is a possible D gene (6 bases). This CDR3 region has 14 residues. The germline V and J ends were trimmed by 7 bases and 6 bases, with 16 bases remaining between them. Germline V lookup: CDR1 SGHTA, CDR2 FQGNSA. Written as DNA, the CDR3 is TGTGCCAGCACCCAGGGGTTTGGAGGTCAGCCCCAGCATTTT. It translates to CASTQGFGGQPQHF.

The rearrangement joins TRBV4-1 to TRBJ2-3, with TRBD2 matching over 9 bases. The germline V gene encodes CDR1 MGHRA and CDR2 YSYEKL. CDR3 length equals 14 residues. J lost 1 base, V lost 9 bases, and 5 bases had no gene match. The CDR3 DNA sequence: TGCGCCAGTCAGGCTAGCGGGGGCACAGATACGCAGTATTTT. Translating it yields CASQASGGTDTQYF.

This clonotype showed up just a few times. V and J are TRBV4-1 and TRBJ2-7; TRBD1 might be the D (6 bases). Germline loops: CDR1 MGHRA, CDR2 YSYEKL. V was shortened by 3 bases and J by 1 base, with 13 bases between the two germline ends. This CDR3 spans 15 amino acids. CDR3 protein: CASSQEDSRSYEQYF. The DNA of the CDR3 is TGCGCCAGCAGCCAGGAGGACAGCCGTTCCTACGAGCAGTACTTC.

This clonotype appeared many times. This rearrangement joins TRBV4-3 to TRBJ1-1; tentatively, D is TRBD1 (5 bases). CDR1 and CDR2 from the germline V gene are LGHNA and YSLEER. V was pared by 0 bases and J by 5 bases, with 13 bases between. The CDR3 is 15 amino acids. CDR3 protein: CASSQDQWGTTEAFF. CDR3 nucleotides: TGCGCCAGCAGCCAAGATCAGTGGGGCACTACTGAAGCTTTCTTT.

The chain is built from TRBV24-1 and TRBJ1-1, with D unclear. The CDR3 is made up of 13 amino acids. The V end was cut by 9 bases, the J end by 4 bases, with 14 bases between. Germline CDR1 reads KGHDR; CDR2 reads SFDVKD. The CDR3 DNA follows: TGTGCCACCCGTCCCGACGGGGTCACTGAAGCTTTCTTT. Translated: CATRPDGVTEAFF.

The chain employs TRBV4-1 and TRBJ2-7, with 8 bases aligning to TRBD1. CDR1 and CDR2 from the germline V gene are MGHRA and YSYEKL. This CDR3 is built from 18 residues. Trimming removed 1 base from V and 0 bases from J; junction bases left unmatched: 11. CDR3 loop: CASSQAKLTGDLSYEQYF. The CDR3 bases are TGCGCCAGCAGCCAAGCCAAACTGACAGGGGACCTCTCCTACGAGCAGTACTTC.

This clonotype has just a few counts. J is TRBJ1-2 and V is TRBV11-1, with 7 bases identical to TRBD1. This CDR3 contains 11 residues. Germline CDR1 SGHAT, CDR2 FQDESV (reference sequence). The V gene end was trimmed by 7 bases and the J gene end by 6 bases; junction bases not matched to a gene: 2. This CDR3 reads CASTDRDGYTF. CDR3 nucleotide sequence: TGTGCCAGCACCGACAGGGATGGCTACACCTTC.

In its sample, this clonotype was seen a few times. This chain links TRBV5-6 with TRBJ1-2; maybe TRBD1 (6 bases). V was cut by 4 bases and J by 3 bases, with 16 bases left in between. Germline values: CDR1 SGHDT, CDR2 YYEEEE. The CDR3 consists of 15 residues. CDR3 in DNA: TGTGCCAGCAGCCAGTGGGACACCACTTACTATGGCTACACCTTC. This sequence encodes CASSQWDTTYYGYTF.